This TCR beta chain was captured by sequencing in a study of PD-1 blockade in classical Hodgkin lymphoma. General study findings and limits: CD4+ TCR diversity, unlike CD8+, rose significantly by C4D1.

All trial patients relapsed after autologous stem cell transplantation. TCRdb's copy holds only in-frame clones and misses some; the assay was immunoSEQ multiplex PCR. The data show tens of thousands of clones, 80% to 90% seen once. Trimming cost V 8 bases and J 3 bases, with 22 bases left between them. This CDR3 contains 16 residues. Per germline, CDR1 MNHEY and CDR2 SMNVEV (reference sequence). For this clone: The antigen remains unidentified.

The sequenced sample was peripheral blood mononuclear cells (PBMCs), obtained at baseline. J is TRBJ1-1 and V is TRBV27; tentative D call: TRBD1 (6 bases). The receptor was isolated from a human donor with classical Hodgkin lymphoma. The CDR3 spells CASRSNKWGLDTEAFF. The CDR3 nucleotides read TGTGCCAGCCGGTCCAACAAGTGGGGGCTTGACACTGAAGCTTTCTTT.